This TCR beta chain came from a study of OX40 agonist ivuxolimab in advanced cancers. Study overall: The study gave patients intravenous ivuxolimab at 0.01 to 10 mg/kg every 2 weeks. At 82.7% male, the cohort had a mean age of approximately 60 years, ranging from about 20 to 80.

A word on this clone: Its antigen is not identified.

The study's findings and limits: Both CD4+ and CD8+ T cell populations in blood had undergone clonal expansion by week 6 at 0.1 to 3.0 mg/kg.

The CDR3 is made up of 15 amino acids. V was pared by 4 bases and J by 0 bases, with 10 bases between. Germline V gives CDR1 MNHEY, CDR2 SVGAGI. If patients had autoimmune disease history or systemic immunosuppression, they were excluded. Sequenced by immunoSEQ multiplex PCR; TCRdb stores in-frame clones only, minus some. Among 57,000 or so clones listed, roughly four fifths were seen once. This clonotype originated in an adult with an advanced solid tumor such as melanoma, head and neck, liver or kidney cancer. The chain employs TRBV6-5 and TRBJ1-5; no firm D call. This specimen consisted of CD4+ or CD8+ T cells sorted from blood, obtained in a trial of the OX40 agonist ivuxolimab. The CDR3 is CASSSGLNSNQPQHF. As DNA, the CDR3 is TGTGCCAGCAGTTCCGGACTGAATAGCAATCAGCCCCAGCATTTT.